Here is one T cell receptor beta chain with its context. The sample originates from a study of blood T cell repertoires in COVID-19. The V end was cut by 3 bases, the J end by 4 bases, with 13 bases between. Germline-derived CDR1 and CDR2 are KGHSH and LQKENI. The CDR3 sequence is 14 residues long. Clones were sequenced by immunoSEQ multiplex PCR, and TCRdb holds only the in-frame ones, with some missing. The sample holds about 16,000 clones, about 91% seen once. This TCR came from a human donor in a cohort sampled during active COVID-19. Sequencing was carried out using peripheral blood. The chain has TRBV18 and TRBJ2-7; D unclear. CDR3: CASSPDPNSYEQYF. CDR3 nucleotides: TGTGCCAGCTCACCCGATCCTAACAGTTACGAGCAGTACTTC.